The sequence of this T cell receptor (beta chain) was determined in a study of blood T cell repertoires in COVID-19. Per the original methods: Amplification from reference gene primers served as the basis for estimated nucleated cell counts. Assay used: immunoSEQ multiplex PCR; TCRdb lists only in-frame clones, some missing. V and J calls and clone size are those listed in that table; D and trimming were worked out from the DNA. Of more than 110,000 clones listed, 84% are singletons. Germline V gene data show CDR1 as SGDLS and CDR2 as YYNGEE. V gave up 3 bases and J gave up 6 bases, with 13 bases separating them. The CDR3 totals 14 residues.

Sequenced material: peripheral blood. The receptor's source is a human donor in a cohort sampled during active COVID-19. This sequence joins TRBV9 and TRBJ1-5; D might be TRBD1 (6 bases). CDR3: CASSASAGVQPQHF. The CDR3 nucleotides read TGTGCCAGCAGCGCTTCCGCAGGGGTTCAGCCCCAGCATTTT.